This TCR beta chain derives from a study of T cell responses to AZD1222 COVID-19 vaccine. Trimming removed 2 bases from V and 6 bases from J; junction bases left unmatched: 6. Germline loops: CDR1 SGHAT, CDR2 FQNNGV. There are 15 residues in the CDR3. TCRdb's copy holds only in-frame clones and misses some; the assay was immunoSEQ multiplex PCR. Of approximately 200,000 clones listed, 94% were seen once; the top ten hold approximately 9.6%. Findings and limits, study-wide: Spike-wide coverage was observed for vaccine-associated CD4 TCRs, with dominant responses at 160-218 and 743-854. White British donors predominated, females outnumbered males, and clonal diversity was possibly underestimated. Only five or six individuals given AZD1222 were seropositive at baseline.

In its sample, this clone was seen a few times. Its antigen is undetermined. The receptor was isolated from an adult in good health. The source material was peripheral blood, sampled on day 0 of AZD1222 vaccination. The chain uses TRBV11-2 and TRBJ1-1; 10 nucleotides line up with TRBD1. The CDR3 DNA reads TGTGCCAGCAGCTTATCCTCCGGGACAGGGGCTGAAGCTTTCTTT. Its translation is CASSLSSGTGAEAFF.